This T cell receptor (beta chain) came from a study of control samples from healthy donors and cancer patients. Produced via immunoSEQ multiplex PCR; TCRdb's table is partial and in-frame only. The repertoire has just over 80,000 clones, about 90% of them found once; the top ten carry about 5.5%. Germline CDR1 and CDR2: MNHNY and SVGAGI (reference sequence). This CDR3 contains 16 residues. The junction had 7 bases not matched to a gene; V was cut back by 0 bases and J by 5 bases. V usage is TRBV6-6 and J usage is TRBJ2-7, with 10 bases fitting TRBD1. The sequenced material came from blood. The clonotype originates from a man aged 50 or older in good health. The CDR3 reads CASSYSGTGARHEQYF. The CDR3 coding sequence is TGTGCCAGCAGTTACTCCGGGACAGGGGCGCGTCACGAGCAGTACTTC.